Reported below is one T cell receptor (beta chain). Its antigen is still unknown. No much larger clonotype is one base removed from it; base qualities were not supplied. This entry belongs to a study of graft-versus-host responses after intestinal transplantation (dated by TCRdb to the early 2020s). With regard to the full study: The transplants that recipients got were multivisceral, liver-intestinal, or isolated intestinal. Anti-thymocyte globulin induction was given to all recipients, followed by maintenance tacrolimus and steroids for two to four years. Graft-versus-host and host-versus-graft alloreactive T cell clones were tracked in the graft, circulation and bone marrow after intestinal transplantation using bulk TCR-beta CDR3 sequencing. To identify alloreactive clones, pre-transplant mixed lymphocyte reaction products were sequenced and then compared with unstimulated pre-transplant donor and recipient T cells. The cohort enrolled about two dozen intestinal transplant recipients, one of whom was a retransplant, and 3 patients without pretransplant specimens were excluded. Donor T cell macrochimerism was defined as a peak of at least 4% donor T cells among recipient peripheral blood mononuclear cells. Rather than being sequenced by the commercial service, samples from a few later patients were sequenced in-house on an Illumina MiSeq and processed with MiXCR.

The library was built by means of the immunoSEQ multiplex PCR assay. For most patients, genomic DNA was isolated with the Qiagen DNeasy Blood and Tissue Kit and shipped frozen to Adaptive Biotechnologies for TCR sequencing. High-throughput TCR-beta CDR3 sequencing of genomic DNA from most patients was performed by Adaptive Biotechnologies. The original pipeline was this. TCR sequencing data for some 19 patients were retrieved from Adaptive's ImmunoSEQ software; three other patients were processed with MiXCR and VDJtools. To correct CD4 versus CD8 sorting errors, any sequence found in both subsets at a frequency ratio below 5:1 was removed. CDR3 nucleotide sequences shared by donor and recipient were removed because the origin of these sequences could not be assigned. To be classed as alloreactive, a clone needed at least 2-fold expansion over unstimulated cells and a minimum CFSE-low frequency of 0.002% (template counts) or 0.001% (read counts). Mappable clones were those detected in sequenced pre-transplant spleen, lymph node, or MLR CFSE-low populations of the donor or recipient. The cumulative frequency of alloreactive clones was calculated as a percentage of all sequences, weighted by copy number. TCRdb stores this immuneACCESS table with in-frame sequences only. Part of the clones is absent; in the studies checked, under half of the shortfall reflects unresolved V genes, and no reason is known for the rest. For V, J and clone size, that table is used; D and trimming come from the DNA. This sample gives about 100,000 clones in total; about 88% of them show up just once. The ten largest clones represent 0.95% of the sample.

Broader findings and caveats from the paper: GvH clones turned up in recipient bone marrow, with some appearing earlier in ileal mucosa or blood, a pattern consistent with an intestinal mucosal origin. In patients with donor T cell macrochimerism, the allografts had high GvH to HvG T cell clonal ratios. Early after transplant, declines in HvG clones were associated with peak levels of circulating GvH clones. Conclusions were limited by the relatively low number and heterogeneity of intestinal transplant patients.

The time point label for this specimen denotes: cells obtained before transplantation from donor or recipient. CD3+CD4+ and CD3+CD8+ populations were FACS-sorted from unstimulated pre-transplant donor and recipient cells taken from spleen or lymph nodes. The specimen was unstimulated CD4+ T cells sorted from spleen or lymph node cells, collected before transplant. The receptor comes from a human donor who was the organ donor for an intestinal transplant.

The sequenced DNA: TGTGCCAGCAGGGTGGGGTGGGAGACCCAGTACTTC. This encodes CASRVGWETQYF. Rearrangement joined TRBV7-2 to TRBJ2-5; the D segment cannot be called with confidence. Taken from cysteine to phenylalanine, the CDR3 has 12 residues. Just CDR3 DNA is preserved here, 36 bases in frame from base 1. CDR1 is given as SGHTA and CDR2 as FQGNSA, both from the germline V gene. The germline ends are 10 bases apart after V is trimmed by 6 bases and J by 5 bases.